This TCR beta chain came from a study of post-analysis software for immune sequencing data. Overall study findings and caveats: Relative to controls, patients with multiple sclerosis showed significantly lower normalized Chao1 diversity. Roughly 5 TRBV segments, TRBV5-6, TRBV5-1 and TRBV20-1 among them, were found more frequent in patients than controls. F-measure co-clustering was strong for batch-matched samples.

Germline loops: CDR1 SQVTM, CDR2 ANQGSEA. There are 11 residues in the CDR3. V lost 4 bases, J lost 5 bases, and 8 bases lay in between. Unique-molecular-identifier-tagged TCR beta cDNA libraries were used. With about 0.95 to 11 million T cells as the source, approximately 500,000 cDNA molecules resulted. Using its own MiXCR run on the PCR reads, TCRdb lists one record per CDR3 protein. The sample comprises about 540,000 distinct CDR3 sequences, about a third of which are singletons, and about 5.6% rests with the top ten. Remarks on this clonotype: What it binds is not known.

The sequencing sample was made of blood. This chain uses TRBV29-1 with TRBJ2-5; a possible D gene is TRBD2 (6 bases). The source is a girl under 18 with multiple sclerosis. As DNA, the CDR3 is TGCAGCGTTGCCGGGAGCGAGACCCAGTACTTC. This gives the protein CSVAGSETQYF.